This TCR beta chain was captured in a study of T cell responses to AZD1222 COVID-19 vaccine. Assay: immunoSEQ multiplex PCR; the TCRdb copy retains only in-frame clones and omits some. The data show just under 100,000 clones, with about 88% seen just once and less than 3% held by the top ten. As to this clone: Its matching antigen is unknown.

General observations from the study: Most donors were white British and more were female, and clonal diversity was possibly underestimated.

The receptor comes from an adult in good health. This specimen consisted of peripheral blood, obtained on day 0 of AZD1222 vaccination.

The CDR3 sequence is CASSLVGPGQGRREAFF. The CDR3 nucleotides read TGTGCCAGCAGCTTAGTGGGTCCGGGACAGGGCCGTCGGGAAGCTTTCTTT. The gene calls are TRBV7-9 and TRBJ1-1, with 9 bases matching TRBD1. The CDR3 is 17 amino acids. Germline trimming cut 1 base from V and 8 bases from J; bases unmatched to any gene: 14. The germline V gene encodes CDR1 SEHNR and CDR2 FQNEAQ (reference sequence).